This paragraph covers one TCR beta chain sequence. This sample is part of a study of blood T cell repertoires in COVID-19. Sequenced by immunoSEQ multiplex PCR; TCRdb stores in-frame clones only, minus some. Of under 200,000 clones listed, about four fifths are singletons. The ends lost 0 bases at V and 7 bases at J; junction bases unmatched: 9. CDR3 size: 15 residues. Per germline, CDR1 SGHRS and CDR2 YFSETQ. The gene calls are TRBV5-1 and TRBJ1-1, with TRBD1 matching 7 bases. The sequenced material came from PBMCs or T cells enriched from blood (not recorded which). This receptor was identified in a man aged 55-75 years who had recovered from COVID-19. DNA for the CDR3: TGCGCCAGCAGCTTGGCCCCACAGGGGAGCGTTGAAGCTTTCTTT. Encoded protein: CASSLAPQGSVEAFF.